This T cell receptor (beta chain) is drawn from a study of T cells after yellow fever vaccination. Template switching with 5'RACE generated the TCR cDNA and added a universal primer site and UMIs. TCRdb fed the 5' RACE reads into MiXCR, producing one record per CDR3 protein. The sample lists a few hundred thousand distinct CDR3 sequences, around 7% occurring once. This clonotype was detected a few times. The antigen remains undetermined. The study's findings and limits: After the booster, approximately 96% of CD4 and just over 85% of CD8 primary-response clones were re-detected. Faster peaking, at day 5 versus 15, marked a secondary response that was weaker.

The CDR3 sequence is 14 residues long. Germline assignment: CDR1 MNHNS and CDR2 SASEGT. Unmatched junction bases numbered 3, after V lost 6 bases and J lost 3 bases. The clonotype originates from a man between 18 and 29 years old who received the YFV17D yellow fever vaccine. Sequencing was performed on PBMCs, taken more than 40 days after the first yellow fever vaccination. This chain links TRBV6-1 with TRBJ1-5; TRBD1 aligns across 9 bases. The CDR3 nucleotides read TGTGCCAGCAGAAGGACAGGGGACAATCAGCCCCAGCATTTT. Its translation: CASRRTGDNQPQHF.